A single sample is the source of the 4 T cell receptor beta chains below, sequenced in a study of vaccination effects on CD4 cells after COVID-19. Antigen-specific CD4+ T cells were first expanded with viral peptide pools by the ViraFEST assay and only then sequenced. Around day 10 of culture, CD4+ T cells were separated out. Vaccinees lacked prior SARS-CoV-2 infection and tested negative for nucleocapsid antibodies. The antigens for these receptors are not known. Measured with immunoSEQ multiplex PCR; TCRdb has only the in-frame clones, and not every one. The sample contains 20,000 to 30,000 clones, approximately 73% of which appear only once. The source was CD4+ T cells from PBMCs cultured with SARS-CoV-2 spike peptides, collected before COVID-19 vaccination. The receptors come from a human donor who received a COVID-19 vaccine.

V usage is TRBV6-5 and J usage is TRBJ2-3; no clear D. V shed 0 bases and J shed 3 bases, with 13 bases lying between them. The CDR3 runs 16 residues. Germline V CDR1 and CDR2: MNHEY, SVGAGI. In DNA, the CDR3 is TGTGCCAGCAGTTACTCGATGAGTCTAGGGACAGATACGCAGTATTTT. It codes for CASSYSMSLGTDTQYF.

This rearrangement joins TRBV7-9 to TRBJ1-2; no firm D call. CDR1 and CDR2 from the germline V gene are SEHNR and FQNEAQ (reference sequence). CDR3 length: 13 amino acids. V was clipped by 2 bases and J by 3 bases, with 7 bases between them. Here the CDR3 DNA reads TGTGCCAGCAGCTTAAACGGTTACTATGGCTACACCTTC. This translates into CASSLNGYYGYTF.

The chain has TRBV29-1 and TRBJ1-1; possibly TRBD1 for D (5 bases). Trimming shortened V by 3 bases and J by 6 bases, and 14 bases separated the two germline ends. This CDR3 is built from 13 residues. Germline assignment: CDR1 SQVTM and CDR2 ANQGSEA. The CDR3 DNA follows: TGCAGCGTTGAGGAGGGGAGAATCGCTGAAGCTTTCTTT. Translating gives CSVEEGRIAEAFF.

The rearrangement joins TRBV2 to TRBJ2-5; 11 positions match TRBD2. This CDR3 is 15 amino acids long. The germline CDR1 and CDR2 sequences are SNHLY and FYNNEI. V gave up 3 bases and J gave up 5 bases; unmatched junction bases: 5. CDR3 sequence: CASSDRSGRGETQYF. The CDR3 coding sequence is TGTGCCAGCAGTGACCGTAGCGGGAGGGGGGAGACCCAGTACTTC. Supplemented by reference TRBV2 and TRBJ2-5, the full variable domain reads EPEVTQTPSHQVTQMGQEVILRCVPISNHLYFYWYRQILGQKVEFLVSFYNNEISEKSEIFDDQFSVERPDGSNFTLKIRSTKLEDSAMYFCASSDRSGRGETQYFGPGTRLLVL.